The TCR beta chain described here comes from a study of blood T cell repertoires in COVID-19. Participant age was roughly 18 to 89 years, and participants resided in roughly 25 US areas. In assigning cohorts, the study relied on participant-reported clinical history. CDR3 size: 15 residues. V shed 4 bases and J 4 bases; nucleotides not matched to a gene: 7. In germline, CDR1 is SGHRS, CDR2 YFSETQ. As originally analysed: Researchers report that nucleated cell counts were estimated from reference gene primer amplification. Generated by immunoSEQ multiplex PCR, the TCRdb table keeps only in-frame clones and is missing some. The D gene and trimming were derived from the DNA, and the V and J assignments and clone size from that table. Of roughly 180,000 clones in the sample, 81% were seen once.

The TCR sequence derives from a woman aged 40 to 50 with acute COVID-19. Sequenced: PBMCs or T cells enriched from blood (not recorded which). This rearrangement joins TRBV5-1 to TRBJ1-5, with TRBD1 matching over 8 bases. The CDR3 DNA follows: TGCGCCAGCAGCCCCGATGGACAGGGAAATCAGCCCCAGCATTTT. Protein product: CASSPDGQGNQPQHF.